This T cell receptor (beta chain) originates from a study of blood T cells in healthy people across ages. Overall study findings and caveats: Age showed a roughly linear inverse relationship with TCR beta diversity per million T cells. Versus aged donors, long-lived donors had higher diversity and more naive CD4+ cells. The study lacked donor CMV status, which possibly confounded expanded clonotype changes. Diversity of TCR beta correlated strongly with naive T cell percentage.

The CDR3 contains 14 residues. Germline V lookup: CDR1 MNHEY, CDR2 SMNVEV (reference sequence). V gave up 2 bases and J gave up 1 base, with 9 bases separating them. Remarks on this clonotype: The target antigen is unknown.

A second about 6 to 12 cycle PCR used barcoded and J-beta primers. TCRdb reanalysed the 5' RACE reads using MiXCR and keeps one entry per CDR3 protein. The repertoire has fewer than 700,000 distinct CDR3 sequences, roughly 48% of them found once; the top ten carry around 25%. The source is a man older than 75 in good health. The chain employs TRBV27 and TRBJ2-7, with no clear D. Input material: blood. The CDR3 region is CASSLVGLSYEQYF. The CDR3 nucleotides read TGTGCCAGCAGTTTAGTCGGGCTGTCCTACGAGCAGTACTTC.